Following are 30 T cell receptor beta chains from one sample sequenced in a study of a mutant IDH1 vaccine in newly diagnosed glioma. As for time point: week 47, end of study. Every vaccine dose comprised 300 ug of mutant IDH1 20-mer peptide plus topical imiquimod. For these TCRs, the target antigens are not known. The data were produced by immunoSEQ multiplex PCR, yet TCRdb's version contains in-frame clones alone and is incomplete. The table lists 40,000 to 50,000 clones, 82% of them singletons. Specimen: PBMCs, collected from a glioma patient whose treatment included an IDH1 peptide vaccine. All receptors derive from a man between 18 and 35 years old with glioma. Some clones in this sample may be carry-over from other donors' samples.

This chain uses TRBV19 with TRBJ2-6; possibly TRBD2 for D (6 bases). CDR1 LNHDA and CDR2 SQIVND come from the germline V gene (reference sequence). V was clipped by 10 bases and J by 0 bases, with 7 bases between them. The CDR3 length is 13 residues. The CDR3 here is CATEGSGANVLTF. In nucleotides, the CDR3 is TGTGCCACGGAGGGCTCTGGGGCCAACGTCCTGACTTTC.

The chain links TRBV2 to TRBJ1-1; D unclear. V was clipped by 3 bases and J by 5 bases, with 19 bases between them. This CDR3 contains 16 residues. Looked up from germline, CDR1 is SNHLY and CDR2 is FYNNEI. CDR3 coding DNA: TGTGCCAGCAGTGAGAACGGGAAGGGAATAGGTACTGAAGCTTTCTTT. Its translation: CASSENGKGIGTEAFF.

This clone is a singleton in its sample. The chain combines TRBV10-1 with TRBJ1-5; D possibly corresponds to TRBD1 (5 bases). This CDR3 region has 19 residues. Germline CDR1 reads WNHNN; CDR2 reads SYGVQD (reference sequence). CDR3 DNA sequence: TGCGCTCACTCTGGGGCGTGTATTGATATTGGGGCTGAGGATCAGCCCCAGCATTTT. Its translation: CAHSGACIDIGAEDQPQHF.

V usage is TRBV4-3 and J usage is TRBJ1-5; D uncertain. The V gene lost 1 base and the J gene lost 0 bases, with 10 bases spanning the gap. This CDR3 comprises 16 residues. Germline loops: CDR1 LGHNA, CDR2 YSLEER. CDR3 DNA sequence: TGCGCCAGCAGCCAAGGGATTGTATATAGCAATCAGCCCCAGCATTTT. Protein product: CASSQGIVYSNQPQHF.

The chain joins TRBV4-3 to TRBJ1-5; D is ambiguous. Deletions cut 4 bases from V and 0 bases from J, with 7 bases between. CDR1 and CDR2 from the germline V gene are LGHNA and YSLEER. CDR3 length: 14 amino acids. The CDR3: CASSPSVSNQPQHF. For the CDR3, the DNA is TGCGCCAGCAGCCCAAGCGTTAGCAATCAGCCCCAGCATTTT.

The CDR3 sequence: CASTLQGTTEAFF. For the CDR3, the DNA is TGTGCCAGCACCCTACAGGGGACGACTGAAGCTTTCTTT. V gene TRBV6-5 combines with J gene TRBJ1-1; 7 bases are shared with TRBD1. Germline CDR1 reads MNHEY; CDR2 reads SVGAGI. The V segment lost 7 bases and the J segment 5 bases; nucleotides outside the gene matches: 7. There are 13 residues in the CDR3.

This clone was observed a handful of times. The genes are TRBV11-2 and TRBJ2-7; the D is unclear. The CDR3 runs 15 residues. V was trimmed by 0 bases and J by 0 bases, leaving 9 bases between them. CDR1 SGHAT and CDR2 FQNNGV come from the germline V gene. This CDR3 reads CASSLERSPSYEQYF. The CDR3 bases are TGTGCCAGCAGCTTAGAGAGGAGCCCCTCCTACGAGCAGTACTTC.

This chain links TRBV5-8 with TRBJ2-2, with D possibly being TRBD1 (5 bases). The CDR3 has 13 residues. Per germline, CDR1 SGHTS and CDR2 YDEGEE. With 10 bases removed from V and 5 bases from J, the gap between germline ends came to 15 bases. CDR3 DNA sequence: TGTGCCCGAAGACAGAAGGGTACCGGGGAGCTGTTTTTT. It translates to CARRQKGTGELFF.

The gene calls are TRBV5-6 and TRBJ2-5; D unresolved. Germline V gene lookup returns CDR1 SGHDT and CDR2 YYEEEE. The CDR3 is 14 residues long. The V gene lost 2 bases and the J gene lost 5 bases, with 13 bases spanning the gap. The CDR3 spells CASSFSGVLETQYF. In DNA form, the CDR3 reads TGTGCCAGCAGCTTCTCTGGAGTCTTGGAGACCCAGTACTTC.

V gene TRBV4-2 combines with J gene TRBJ1-5; the D is unclear. Trimming shortened V by 1 base and J by 0 bases, and 7 bases separated the two germline ends. The CDR3 consists of 15 residues. Germline CDR1 reads LGHNA; CDR2 reads YNFKEQ. The CDR3 DNA sequence: TGTGCCAGCAGCCAAGCTACAGATAGCAATCAGCCCCAGCATTTT. It yields the protein CASSQATDSNQPQHF.

Turning to this clone: The sample holds other DNA sequences that translate to the same CDR3. V is TRBV7-6 and J is TRBJ2-7; D might be TRBD1 (5 bases). The V end was cut by 3 bases, the J end by 0 bases, with 6 bases between. Germline V lookup: CDR1 SGHVS, CDR2 FNYEAQ. The CDR3 loop spans 13 amino acids. The DNA of the CDR3 is TGTGCCAGCAGCTTGGACACCTCCTACGAGCAGTACTTC. Translation: CASSLDTSYEQYF. Combining the CDR3 with reference TRBV7-6 and TRBJ2-7 gives the whole variable domain GAGVSQSPRYKVTKRGQDVALRCDPISGHVSLYWYRQALGQGPEFLTYFNYEAQQDKSGLPNDRFSAERPEGSISTLTIQRTEQRDSAMYRCASSLDTSYEQYFGPGTRLTVT.

This chain uses TRBV7-9 with TRBJ1-2; D is ambiguous. The CDR3 totals 14 residues. The V gene lost 4 bases and the J gene lost 4 bases, with 13 bases spanning the gap. Germline loops: CDR1 SEHNR, CDR2 FQNEAQ (reference sequence). CDR3 sequence reads: CASSSRDSVYGYTF. The DNA for the CDR3 is TGTGCCAGCAGCTCGCGGGATTCCGTCTATGGCTACACCTTC.

The rearrangement joins TRBV7-2 to TRBJ2-3; 9 nucleotides match TRBD1. CDR1 and CDR2 (germline): SGHTA, FQGNSA. This CDR3 has 15 residues. J lost 4 bases, V lost 5 bases, and 7 bases had no gene match. The CDR3 sequence: CASSPTGGIPDTQYF. The CDR3 DNA is TGTGCCAGCAGCCCGACAGGGGGGATCCCAGATACGCAGTATTTT.

The chain employs TRBV4-1 and TRBJ1-5, with D hard to call. V shed 1 base and J shed 2 bases, with 3 bases lying between them. The CDR3 has 13 residues. Germline values: CDR1 MGHRA, CDR2 YSYEKL. The CDR3 nucleotides are TGCGCCAGCAGCCAAGGGGGCAATCAGCCCCAGCATTTT. This sequence encodes CASSQGGNQPQHF.

The CDR3: CATSTPDRRDTEAFF. The DNA for the CDR3 is TGTGCCACCAGCACACCGGACAGGCGGGACACTGAAGCTTTCTTT. The J gene is TRBJ1-1, the V gene TRBV15; 7 positions match TRBD1. Germline V gene sequence: CDR1 LNHNV, CDR2 YYDKDF (reference sequence). The junction had 8 bases not matched to a gene; V was cut back by 4 bases and J by 3 bases. This CDR3 region has 15 residues.

The chain is built from TRBV5-1 and TRBJ2-1; D is tentatively TRBD1 or TRBD2 (5 bases each). The CDR3 consists of 18 residues. The germline V gene has CDR1 SGHRS and CDR2 YFSETQ. Trimming pared 4 bases from V and 8 bases from J, leaving 28 bases between. The CDR3 nucleotides are TGCGCCAGCAGCCTATTTGGACCGGGTCCTAAGCTGGGGGATGAGCAGTTCTTC. Its translation: CASSLFGPGPKLGDEQFF.

The chain uses TRBV7-8 and TRBJ1-3; 8 nucleotides match TRBD1. The CDR3 length is 16 residues. J was trimmed by 2 bases and V by 3 bases; bases with no gene match: 6. The V gene's germline CDR1 is SGHVS and CDR2 FQNEAQ. The CDR3 reads CASSFRSRGPGNTIYF. In nucleotides, the CDR3 is TGTGCCAGCAGCTTCAGGTCCAGGGGGCCTGGAAACACCATATATTTT.

The V call is TRBV5-1, the J call TRBJ2-5, with TRBD2 identical over 11 bases. The ends lost 0 bases at V and 5 bases at J; junction bases unmatched: 9. The CDR3 is made up of 17 amino acids. The germline gives CDR1 SGHRS, CDR2 YFSETQ. The chain's CDR3 is CASSLEPSGGRTETQYF. Here the CDR3 DNA reads TGCGCCAGCAGCTTGGAGCCTAGCGGGGGGAGGACGGAGACCCAGTACTTC. Filled out from reference TRBV5-1 and TRBJ2-5, the complete variable domain reads KAGVTQTPRYLIKTRGQQVTLSCSPISGHRSVSWYQQTPGQGLQFLFEYFSETQRNKGNFPGRFSGRQFSNSRSEMNVSTLELGDSALYLCASSLEPSGGRTETQYFGPGTRLLVL.

The chain joins TRBV4-2 to TRBJ2-7; TRBD1 matches at 7 bases. Trimming removed 5 bases from V and 5 bases from J; junction bases left unmatched: 12. The CDR3 totals 15 residues. Germline-derived CDR1 and CDR2 are LGHNA and YNFKEQ. Here the CDR3 reads CASSAPGTENHEQYF. CDR3 bases: TGTGCCAGCAGCGCTCCCGGGACAGAGAACCACGAGCAGTACTTC.

The CDR3 reads CASSIAGLAGAYEQYF. For the CDR3, the DNA is TGTGCCAGCAGCATCGCCGGACTAGCGGGAGCGTACGAGCAGTACTTC. This chain uses TRBV5-4 with TRBJ2-7; 13 bases are shared with TRBD2. This CDR3 has 16 residues. Per the germline V gene, CDR1 is SGHNT and CDR2 is YYREEE (reference sequence). Losses at the gene ends were 4 bases for V and 4 bases for J; bases not matched to a gene: 8.

The CDR3 spells CAWRPKLRGGEQYF. The CDR3 region has the DNA TGTGCCTGGAGACCGAAACTGCGCGGAGGCGAGCAGTACTTC. V gene TRBV30 combines with J gene TRBJ2-7; perhaps TRBD2 as D (5 bases). V was shortened by 3 bases and J by 6 bases, with 18 bases between the two germline ends. This CDR3 comprises 14 residues. Germline V CDR1 and CDR2: GTSNPN, SVGIG (reference sequence).

V and J are TRBV9 and TRBJ1-5; TRBD1 might be the D (6 bases). CDR1 and CDR2 from the germline V gene are SGDLS and YYNGEE. The CDR3 consists of 15 residues. The ends were cut back, 0 bases at V and 3 bases at J, with 10 bases in the middle. In DNA, the CDR3 is TGTGCCAGCAGCGTAGAAGGGGGGCCCAATCAGCCCCAGCATTTT. It encodes CASSVEGGPNQPQHF.

The V gene is TRBV7-2, the J gene TRBJ1-1, with 8 bases that match TRBD1. The V and J ends lost 1 base and 2 bases, in that order; junction bases with no gene match: 6. CDR1 is SGHTA and CDR2 is FQGNSA in the germline V gene. The CDR3 spans 16 residues. The DNA for the CDR3 is TGTGCCAGCAGCTTAGAACAGGGGGACGCAAACACTGAAGCTTTCTTT. Translated: CASSLEQGDANTEAFF. The complete variable domain, with remaining parts taken from reference TRBV7-2 and TRBJ1-1, reads GAGVSQSPSNKVTEKGKDVELRCDPISGHTALYWYRQSLGQGLEFLIYFQGNSAPDKSGLPSDRFSAERTGGSVSTLTIQRTQQEDSAVYLCASSLEQGDANTEAFFGQGTRLTVV.

Details on this clone: At one of its ends the junction is not consistent with the germline gene, which may arise from a read error. This chain connects TRBV5-6 to TRBJ1-1; 7 nucleotides line up with TRBD1. This CDR3 has 15 residues. From germline, CDR1 is SGHDT and CDR2 YYEEEE. The CDR3 reads CASSLRGGANTEAFF. The CDR3 DNA reads as TGTGCCAGCAGCTTGAGAGGGGGCGCGAACACTGAGGCTTTCTTT.

A note on this clone: The junction and the germline gene differ at one end; a read error may be behind it. The rearrangement links TRBV14 to TRBJ1-2; 9 bases are shared with TRBD1. Germline assignment: CDR1 SGHDN and CDR2 FVKESK. The CDR3 contains 14 residues. The CDR3 DNA is TGTGCCAGCGGCCAGGACAGGGGAATCTATGGCTACACCTTC. Protein: CASGQDRGIYGYTF. Full variable domain (remainder filled in from reference TRBV14 and TRBJ1-2): EAGVTQFPSHSVIEKGQTVTLRCDPISGHDNLYWYRRVMGKEIKFLLHFVKESKQDESGMPNNRFLAERTGGTYSTLKVQPAELEDSGVYFCASGQDRGIYGYTFGSGTRLTVV.

This clone was detected a few times. For the CDR3, the DNA is TGCGCCAGCAGCCAAGTAGACAGGGGAGCTGAAGCTTTCTTT. It is translated as CASSQVDRGAEAFF. The chain joins TRBV4-1 to TRBJ1-1; 8 bases fit TRBD1. The CDR3 is 14 amino acids. Per germline, CDR1 MGHRA and CDR2 YSYEKL. Trimming took 1 base from V and 6 from J; bases not matched to a gene: 4.

The V and J genes are TRBV7-2 and TRBJ1-3; 9 bases align to TRBD1. V dropped 3 bases and J dropped 2; count of bases not matched to a gene: 2. This CDR3 has 15 amino acids. Germline assignment: CDR1 SGHTA and CDR2 FQGNSA. CDR3 region: CASSFGQGPGNTIYF. In DNA form, the CDR3 reads TGTGCCAGCAGCTTTGGACAGGGGCCTGGAAACACCATATATTTT.

This chain uses TRBV6-5 with TRBJ1-2, with D perhaps TRBD1 (6 bases). The V gene's germline CDR1 is MNHEY and CDR2 SVGAGI. This CDR3 has 14 amino acids. V lost 4 bases to trimming and J lost 8 bases, with 17 bases between them. The CDR3 nucleotides read TGTGCCAGCAGTTTCCGCAGGGGATCAGACGGCTACACCTTC. It translates to CASSFRRGSDGYTF.

The chain joins TRBV10-3 to TRBJ1-1, with no clear D. V was shortened by 7 bases and J by 5 bases, with 14 bases between the two germline ends. Germline V gene data show CDR1 as ENHRY and CDR2 as SYGVKD. This CDR3 contains 13 residues. The CDR3, as DNA: TGTGCCATCACTACAGAAGCATGGACTGAAGCTTTCTTT. Encoded protein: CAITTEAWTEAFF.

J is TRBJ1-2 and V is TRBV4-3; the D is unclear. V was shortened by 3 bases and J by 4 bases, with 15 bases between the two germline ends. Per the germline V gene, CDR1 is LGHNA and CDR2 is YSLEER. CDR3 length: 15 amino acids. This CDR3 reads CASSHLSDLSYGYTF. The CDR3 coding sequence is TGCGCCAGCAGCCATCTGTCGGACCTCTCCTATGGCTACACCTTC.